This T cell receptor beta chain stems from a study of blood T cell repertoires in COVID-19. V was pared by 5 bases and J by 7 bases, with 10 bases of the junction left unmatched. Germline assignment: CDR1 MNHEY and CDR2 SMNVEV (reference sequence). The CDR3 loop spans 15 amino acids. Per the authors' pipeline: By means of reference gene primer amplification, nucleated cell counts were estimated. Sequenced by immunoSEQ multiplex PCR; TCRdb stores in-frame clones only, minus some. The V and J calls and clone size were taken over from that table, and D and trimming were inferred from the DNA. The sample holds 150,000 to 200,000 clones, 85% to 90% seen once.

Sequenced sample: peripheral blood. The genes are TRBV27 and TRBJ1-2; TRBD1 agrees at 10 bases. This sequence was found in a man younger than 30 with active or convalescent COVID-19. The CDR3 spells CASSPRDRGLGGYTF. The CDR3 region has the DNA TGTGCCAGCAGTCCCCGGGACAGGGGATTGGGTGGCTACACCTTC.